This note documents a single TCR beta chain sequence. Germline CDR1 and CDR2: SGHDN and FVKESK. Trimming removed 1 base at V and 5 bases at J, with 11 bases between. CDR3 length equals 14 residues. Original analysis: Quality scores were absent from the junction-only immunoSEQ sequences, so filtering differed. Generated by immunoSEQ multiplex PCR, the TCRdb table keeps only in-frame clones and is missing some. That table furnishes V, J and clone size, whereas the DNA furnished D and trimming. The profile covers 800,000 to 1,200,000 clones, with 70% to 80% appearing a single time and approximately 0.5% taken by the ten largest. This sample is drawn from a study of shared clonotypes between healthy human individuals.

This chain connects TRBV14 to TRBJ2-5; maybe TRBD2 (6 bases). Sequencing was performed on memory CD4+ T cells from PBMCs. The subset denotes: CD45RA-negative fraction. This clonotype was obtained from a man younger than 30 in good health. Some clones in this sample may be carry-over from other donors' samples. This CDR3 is CASSQARGAETQYF. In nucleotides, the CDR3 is TGTGCCAGCAGCCAAGCGCGGGGAGCGGAGACCCAGTACTTC.